This T cell receptor beta chain was captured in a study of blood T cell repertoires in COVID-19. At the level of the study: T cells, B-cell-depleted T cells, or PBMCs supplied cDNA or gDNA.

Produced via immunoSEQ multiplex PCR; TCRdb's table is partial and in-frame only. There are under 400,000 clones in the sample; roughly 90% occur only once, and roughly 2.8% lies in the top ten. The germline gives CDR1 SNHLY, CDR2 FYNNEI. CDR3 length equals 18 residues. The V gene end was trimmed by 6 bases and the J gene end by 1 base; junction bases not matched to a gene: 9. Patients in Seattle were enrolled during active infection, then followed longitudinally. The chain employs TRBV2 and TRBJ2-1; 13 bases map to TRBD2. The sample was peripheral blood. This sequence was found in a woman aged 25 to 39 with COVID-19, enrolled during active disease. The CDR3 reads CASRGSPLAGGSYNEQFF. CDR3 DNA: TGTGCCAGCAGGGGGAGCCCACTAGCGGGAGGGTCCTACAATGAGCAGTTCTTC.